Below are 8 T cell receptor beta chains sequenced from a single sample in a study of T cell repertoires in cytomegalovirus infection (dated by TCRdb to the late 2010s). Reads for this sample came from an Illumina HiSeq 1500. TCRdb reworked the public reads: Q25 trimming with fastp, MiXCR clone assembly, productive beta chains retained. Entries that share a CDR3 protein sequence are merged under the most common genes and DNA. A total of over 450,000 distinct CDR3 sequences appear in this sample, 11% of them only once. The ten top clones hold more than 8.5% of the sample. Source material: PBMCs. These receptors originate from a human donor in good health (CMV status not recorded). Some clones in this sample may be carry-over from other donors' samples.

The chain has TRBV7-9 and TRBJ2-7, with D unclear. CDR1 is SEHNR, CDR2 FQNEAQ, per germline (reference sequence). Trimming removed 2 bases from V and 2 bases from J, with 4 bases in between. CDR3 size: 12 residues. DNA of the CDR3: TGTGCCAGCAGCTTATACGCCTACGAGCAGTACTTC. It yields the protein CASSLYAYEQYF.

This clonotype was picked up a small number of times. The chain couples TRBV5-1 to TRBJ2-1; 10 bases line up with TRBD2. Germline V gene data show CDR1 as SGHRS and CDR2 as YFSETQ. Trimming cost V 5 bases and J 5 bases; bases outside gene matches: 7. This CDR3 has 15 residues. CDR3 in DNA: TGCGCCAGCAGTCCGACTAGCGGGCCCCACAATGAGCAGTTCTTC. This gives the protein CASSPTSGPHNEQFF. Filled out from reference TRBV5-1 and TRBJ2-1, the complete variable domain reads KAGVTQTPRYLIKTRGQQVTLSCSPISGHRSVSWYQQTPGQGLQFLFEYFSETQRNKGNFPGRFSGRQFSNSRSEMNVSTLELGDSALYLCASSPTSGPHNEQFFGPGTRLTVL.

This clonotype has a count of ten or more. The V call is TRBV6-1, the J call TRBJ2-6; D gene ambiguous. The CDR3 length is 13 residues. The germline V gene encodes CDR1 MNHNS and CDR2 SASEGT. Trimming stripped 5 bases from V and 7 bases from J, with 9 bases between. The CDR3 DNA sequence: TGTGCCAGCAGTATAGGTAGTGCCAACGTCCTGACTTTC. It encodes CASSIGSANVLTF.

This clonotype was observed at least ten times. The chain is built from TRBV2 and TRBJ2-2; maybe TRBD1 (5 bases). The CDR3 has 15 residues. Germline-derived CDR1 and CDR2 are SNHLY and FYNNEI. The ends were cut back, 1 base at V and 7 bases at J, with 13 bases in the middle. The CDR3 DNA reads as TGTGCCAGCAGTGAAGATGAAGGGGTTCACGGGGAGCTGTTTTTT. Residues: CASSEDEGVHGELFF. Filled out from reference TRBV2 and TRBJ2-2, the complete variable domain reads EPEVTQTPSHQVTQMGQEVILRCVPISNHLYFYWYRQILGQKVEFLVSFYNNEISEKSEIFDDQFSVERPDGSNFTLKIRSTKLEDSAMYFCASSEDEGVHGELFFGEGSRLTVL.

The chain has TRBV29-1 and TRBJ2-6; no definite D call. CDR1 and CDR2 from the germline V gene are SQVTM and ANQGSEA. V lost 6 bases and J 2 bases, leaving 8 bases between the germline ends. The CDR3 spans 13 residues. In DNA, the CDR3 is TGCAGCGTCTACAGCGCTGGGGCCAACGTCCTGACTTTC. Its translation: CSVYSAGANVLTF.

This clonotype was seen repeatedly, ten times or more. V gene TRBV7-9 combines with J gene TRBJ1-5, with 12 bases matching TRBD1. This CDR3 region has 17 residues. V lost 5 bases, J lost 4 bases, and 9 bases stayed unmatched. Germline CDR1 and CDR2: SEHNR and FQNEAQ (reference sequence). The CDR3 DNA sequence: TGTGCCAGCAGCCACGGTATGGGACAGGGGGCTAATCAGCCCCAGCATTTT. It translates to CASSHGMGQGANQPQHF.

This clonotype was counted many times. CDR3 in amino acids: CASSLSTGNSYEQYF. Here the CDR3 DNA reads TGTGCCAGCAGCTTAAGTACGGGGAACTCCTACGAGCAGTACTTC. The rearrangement joins TRBV11-2 to TRBJ2-7, with D perhaps matching TRBD2 (5 bases). Trimming cost V 2 bases and J 0 bases, with 11 bases left between them. The V gene's germline CDR1 is SGHAT and CDR2 FQNNGV. CDR3 length: 15 amino acids.

CDR3 bases: TGTGCCAGCAGCTCGAGTTTTGGAACTAATGAAAAACTGTTTTTT. This encodes CASSSSFGTNEKLFF. This chain joins TRBV7-9 and TRBJ1-4, with D uncertain. Germline-derived CDR1 and CDR2 are SEHNR and FQNEAQ (reference sequence). V was pared by 4 bases and J by 1 base, with 10 bases between. The CDR3 has 15 amino acids. Drawing the rest from reference TRBV7-9 and TRBJ1-4, the complete variable domain is DTGVSQNPRHKITKRGQNVTFRCDPISEHNRLYWYRQTLGQGPEFLTYFQNEAQLEKSRLLSDRFSAERPKGSFSTLEIQRTEQGDSAMYLCASSSSFGTNEKLFFGSGTQLSVL.